This T cell receptor (beta chain) stems from a study of patients and donors after allogeneic stem cell transplantation (TCRdb year 2020). A note on this clonotype: Its antigen target is currently unknown. No much larger clone is present one base from it, and per-base qualities are unavailable.

Receptor libraries were prepared by RT-PCR. TCRdb lists the instrument as NextSeq 550. TCRdb applied fastp at Q25 and MiXCR to the public reads, then kept only in-frame beta chains. Identical CDR3 protein sequences are pooled into one entry, listed with their most common genes and DNA. The sample contains about 230,000 distinct CDR3 sequences, around 14% of them found a single time. The top ten clones comprise around a tenth of the sample. The sequence was obtained from a human donor who was either an allogeneic HSCT recipient or a stem cell or donor lymphocyte infusion donor (not recorded which). It is not recorded whose cells these are; they may come from a transplant donor. Sequencing was carried out using blood, either unsorted or a sorted T cell fraction (not recorded which).

The nucleotides read TGCGCCAGCAGCCAAGATATTGTAATTCCTGAAGCTTTCTTT. Its product reads: CASSQDIVIPEAFF. This receptor chain uses TRBV4-3 and TRBJ1-1; no D gene can be assigned with confidence. Trimming at the junction amounts to 0 bases on V and 6 bases on J, and the germline ends lie 11 bases apart. The cysteine opens and the phenylalanine closes a CDR3 of 14 amino acids. Left in the record is the CDR3 DNA by itself, 42 bases read in frame from the first base. As encoded in the germline V gene, CDR1 is LGHNA while CDR2 is YSLEER.